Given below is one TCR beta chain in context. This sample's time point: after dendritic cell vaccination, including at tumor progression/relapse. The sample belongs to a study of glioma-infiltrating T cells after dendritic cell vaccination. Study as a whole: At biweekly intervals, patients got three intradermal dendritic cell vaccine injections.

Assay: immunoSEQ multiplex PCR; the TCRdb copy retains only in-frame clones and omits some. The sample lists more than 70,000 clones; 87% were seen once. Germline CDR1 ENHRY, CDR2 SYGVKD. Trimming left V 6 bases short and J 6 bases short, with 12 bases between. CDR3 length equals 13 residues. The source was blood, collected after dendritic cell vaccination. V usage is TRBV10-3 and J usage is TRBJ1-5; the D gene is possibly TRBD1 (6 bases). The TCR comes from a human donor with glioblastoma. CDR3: CAIRTGLGQPQHF. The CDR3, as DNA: TGTGCCATCAGAACAGGGCTCGGTCAGCCCCAGCATTTT.